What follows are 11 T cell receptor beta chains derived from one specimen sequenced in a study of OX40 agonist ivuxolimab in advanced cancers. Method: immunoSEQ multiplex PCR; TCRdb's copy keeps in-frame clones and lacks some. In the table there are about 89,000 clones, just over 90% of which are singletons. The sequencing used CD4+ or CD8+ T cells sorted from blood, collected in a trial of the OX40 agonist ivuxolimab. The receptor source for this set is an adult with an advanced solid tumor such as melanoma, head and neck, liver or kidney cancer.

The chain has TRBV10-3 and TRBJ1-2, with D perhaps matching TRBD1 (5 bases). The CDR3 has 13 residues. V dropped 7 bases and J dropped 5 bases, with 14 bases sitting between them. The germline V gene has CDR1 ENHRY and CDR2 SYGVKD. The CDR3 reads CAINQQGPYGYTF. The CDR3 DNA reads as TGTGCCATCAACCAGCAGGGCCCGTATGGCTACACCTTC.

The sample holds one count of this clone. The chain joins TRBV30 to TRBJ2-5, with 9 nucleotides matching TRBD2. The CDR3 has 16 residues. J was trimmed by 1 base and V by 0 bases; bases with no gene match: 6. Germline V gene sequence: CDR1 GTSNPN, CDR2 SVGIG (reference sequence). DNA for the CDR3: TGTGCCTGGAGTGTATCGGCGGGAGGGTTCCAAGAGACCCAGTACTTC. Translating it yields CAWSVSAGGFQETQYF.

The DNA for the CDR3 is TGTGCCAGCAGCTTAGCGCCGGGGCGAGGCACAGATACGCAGTATTTT. Residues: CASSLAPGRGTDTQYF. V usage is TRBV7-9 and J usage is TRBJ2-3; D is possibly TRBD1 or TRBD2 (5 bases each). This CDR3 has 16 residues. Per germline, CDR1 SEHNR and CDR2 FQNEAQ (reference sequence). V was trimmed by 0 bases and J by 1 base, leaving 11 bases between them.

DNA for the CDR3: TGTGCCAGCAGCTCACCTGCCGGGATTGGTAACGAGCAGTACTTC. Its protein product is CASSSPAGIGNEQYF. The chain has TRBV7-2 and TRBJ2-7; tentative D call: TRBD2 (5 bases). This CDR3 region has 15 residues. Trimming shortened V by 4 bases and J by 5 bases, and 18 bases separated the two germline ends. Germline-derived CDR1 and CDR2 are SGHTA and FQGNSA.

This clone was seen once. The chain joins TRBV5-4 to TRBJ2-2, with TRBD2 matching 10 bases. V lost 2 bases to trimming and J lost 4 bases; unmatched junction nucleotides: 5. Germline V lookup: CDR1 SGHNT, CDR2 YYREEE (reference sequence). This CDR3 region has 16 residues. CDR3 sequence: CASSFERGGGTGELFF. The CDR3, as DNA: TGTGCCAGCAGCTTCGAGCGGGGGGGCGGCACCGGGGAGCTGTTTTTT.

Here the CDR3 DNA reads TGTGCCAGCAGTTCATATGGGGGGGTGGAGACCCAGTACTTC. Protein sequence: CASSSYGGVETQYF. The chain combines TRBV27 with TRBJ2-5, with TRBD2 matching over 7 bases. CDR3 length: 14 amino acids. Germline V gene data show CDR1 as MNHEY and CDR2 as SMNVEV (reference sequence). Germline trimming cut 4 bases from V and 5 bases from J; bases unmatched to any gene: 7.

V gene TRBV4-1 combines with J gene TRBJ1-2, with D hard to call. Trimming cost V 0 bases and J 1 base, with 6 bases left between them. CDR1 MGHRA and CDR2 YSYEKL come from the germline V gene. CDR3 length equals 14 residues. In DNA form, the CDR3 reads TGCGCCAGCAGCCAAGAAACCAATAACTATGGCTACACCTTC. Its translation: CASSQETNNYGYTF.

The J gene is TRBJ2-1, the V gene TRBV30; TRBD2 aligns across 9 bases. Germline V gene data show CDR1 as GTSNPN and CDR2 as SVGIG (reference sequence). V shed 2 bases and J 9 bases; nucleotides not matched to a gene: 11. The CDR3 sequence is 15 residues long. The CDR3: CAWSPRAGGRSEQFF. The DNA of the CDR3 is TGTGCCTGGAGTCCACGGGCGGGGGGGCGGAGTGAGCAGTTCTTC.

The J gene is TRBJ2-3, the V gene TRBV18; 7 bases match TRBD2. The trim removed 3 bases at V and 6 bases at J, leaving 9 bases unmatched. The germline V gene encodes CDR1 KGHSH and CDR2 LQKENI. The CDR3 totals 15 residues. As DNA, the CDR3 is TGTGCCAGCTCACCGTCTAGCGGCCGACTGGATACGCAGTATTTT. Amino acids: CASSPSSGRLDTQYF.

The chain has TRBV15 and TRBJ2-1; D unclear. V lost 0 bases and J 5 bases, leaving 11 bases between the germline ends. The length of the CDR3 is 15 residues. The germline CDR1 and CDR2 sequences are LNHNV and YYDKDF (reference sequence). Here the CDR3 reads CATSRDKGLNNEQFF. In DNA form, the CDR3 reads TGTGCCACCAGCAGAGATAAGGGTCTAAACAATGAGCAGTTCTTC.

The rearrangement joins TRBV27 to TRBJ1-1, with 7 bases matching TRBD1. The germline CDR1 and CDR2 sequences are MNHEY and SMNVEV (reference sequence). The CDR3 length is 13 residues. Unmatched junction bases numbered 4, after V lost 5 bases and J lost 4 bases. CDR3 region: CASSDRVSTEAFF. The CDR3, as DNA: TGTGCCAGCAGTGACAGGGTGAGCACTGAAGCTTTCTTT.